This note documents a single T cell receptor (beta chain) sequence. The antigen is unknown. Clones were sequenced by immunoSEQ multiplex PCR, and TCRdb holds only the in-frame ones, with some missing. Here the sample spans some 90,000 clones, 70% to 90% being singletons. The CDR3 is made up of 11 amino acids. Trimming removed 6 bases at V and 5 bases at J, with 10 bases between. CDR1 and CDR2 from the germline V gene are DFQATT and SNEGSKA (reference sequence). The data were taken from a study of OX40 agonist ivuxolimab in advanced cancers. Study-wide background: The eligibility criteria allowed prior anti-PD-1, anti-PD-L1 or anti-CTLA-4 therapy, and about 40% had some. Study-level points and caveats: CD8+ T cells averaged more expanded clones than CD4+. Clonal expansion in partial responders at 0.1-3.0 mg/kg ranked among the lowest. The investigators did not determine what antigen specificity the expanded peripheral T cells had.

The chain uses TRBV20-1 and TRBJ2-5; D call uncertain. The sample was CD4+ or CD8+ T cells sorted from blood, taken in a trial of the OX40 agonist ivuxolimab. The clonotype was recovered from an adult with an advanced solid tumor such as melanoma, head and neck, liver or kidney cancer. The CDR3 DNA reads TGCAGTGCGAAGAGAAGGGAGACCCAGTACTTC. As protein: CSAKRRETQYF.